In this sample, the clone carrying this T cell receptor (beta chain) turned up once. The source of the sample is a study of blood T cell repertoires in COVID-19. The CDR3 consists of 19 residues. Looked up from germline, CDR1 is SGHRS and CDR2 is YFSETQ. Trimming left V 3 bases short and J 7 bases short, with 31 bases between. Assay used: immunoSEQ multiplex PCR; TCRdb lists only in-frame clones, some missing. The sample contains some 150,000 clones, about 85% of which appear only once. The sequencing sample was made of PBMCs or T cells enriched from blood (not recorded which). This clonotype was obtained from a woman in her forties who had recovered from COVID-19. The J gene is TRBJ1-1, the V gene TRBV5-1; a weak D match, TRBD1 (6 bases). CDR3 sequence reads: CASSSSQGTPRQGRGEAFF. CDR3 sequence (DNA): TGCGCCAGCAGCTCATCACAGGGCACCCCGCGGCAAGGGAGAGGTGAAGCTTTCTTT.